This record covers a single T cell receptor (beta chain). The data are from a study of OX40 agonist ivuxolimab in advanced cancers. Study-wide background: Patients were dosed with the agonistic anti-OX40 (CD134) antibody ivuxolimab.

The protocol was immunoSEQ multiplex PCR, while the TCRdb copy is restricted to in-frame clones and leaves out a portion. The data show around 44,000 clones, 86% seen once. Exclusion of a patient followed from autoimmune disease history or systemic immunosuppression. The V end was cut by 6 bases, the J end by 0 bases, with 14 bases between. Germline V gives CDR1 MNHNY, CDR2 SVGAGI (reference sequence). The CDR3 runs 15 residues. The starting material was CD4+ or CD8+ T cells sorted from blood, obtained in a trial of the OX40 agonist ivuxolimab. V gene TRBV6-6 combines with J gene TRBJ1-2; a weak D match, TRBD1 (6 bases). The clonotype was recovered from an adult with an advanced solid tumor such as melanoma, head and neck, liver or kidney cancer. DNA of the CDR3: TGTGCCAGCAGCTCCCCAGGGGACACTAACTATGGCTACACCTTC. Translating it yields CASSSPGDTNYGYTF.